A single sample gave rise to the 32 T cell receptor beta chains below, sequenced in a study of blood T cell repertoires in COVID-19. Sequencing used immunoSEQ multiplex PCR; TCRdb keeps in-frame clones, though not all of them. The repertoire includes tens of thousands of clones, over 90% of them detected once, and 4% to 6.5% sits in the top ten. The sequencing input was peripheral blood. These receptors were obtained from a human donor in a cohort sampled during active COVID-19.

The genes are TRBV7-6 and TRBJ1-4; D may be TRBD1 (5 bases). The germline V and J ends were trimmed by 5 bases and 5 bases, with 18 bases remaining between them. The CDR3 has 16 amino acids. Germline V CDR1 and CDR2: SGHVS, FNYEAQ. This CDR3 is CASSTYMGGPNEKLFF. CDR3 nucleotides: TGTGCCAGCAGCACCTACATGGGGGGACCCAATGAAAAACTGTTTTTT.

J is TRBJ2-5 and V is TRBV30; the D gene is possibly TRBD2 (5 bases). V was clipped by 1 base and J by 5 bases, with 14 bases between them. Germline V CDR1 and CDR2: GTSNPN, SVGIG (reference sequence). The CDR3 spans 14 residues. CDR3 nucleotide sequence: TGTGCCTGGAGTGGTACTAGTTTCGGTGAGACCCAGTACTTC. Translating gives CAWSGTSFGETQYF.

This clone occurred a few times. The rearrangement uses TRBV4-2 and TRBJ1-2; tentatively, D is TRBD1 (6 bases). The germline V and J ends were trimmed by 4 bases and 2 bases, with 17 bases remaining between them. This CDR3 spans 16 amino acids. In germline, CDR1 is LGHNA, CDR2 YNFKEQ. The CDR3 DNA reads TGTGCCAGCAGCCCTTATTGGACAGCTCTGAACTATGGCTACACCTTC. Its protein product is CASSPYWTALNYGYTF.

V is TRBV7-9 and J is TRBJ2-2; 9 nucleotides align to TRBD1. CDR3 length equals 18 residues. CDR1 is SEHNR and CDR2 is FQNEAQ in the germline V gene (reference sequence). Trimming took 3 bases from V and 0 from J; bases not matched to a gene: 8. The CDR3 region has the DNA TGTGCCAGCAGCTTGGGGACAGGGCCAACGCCGAACACCGGGGAGCTGTTTTTT. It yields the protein CASSLGTGPTPNTGELFF. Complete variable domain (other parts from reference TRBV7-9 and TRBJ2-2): DTGVSQNPRHKITKRGQNVTFRCDPISEHNRLYWYRQTLGQGPEFLTYFQNEAQLEKSRLLSDRFSAERPKGSFSTLEIQRTEQGDSAMYLCASSLGTGPTPNTGELFFGEGSRLTVL.

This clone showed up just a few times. As DNA, the CDR3 is TGTGCCAGCAGCCAATTAGACAATGAGCAGTTCTTC. Translated, it gives CASSQLDNEQFF. The J gene is TRBJ2-1, the V gene TRBV7-9; no reliable D call. Trimming cost V 5 bases and J 5 bases, with 7 bases left between them. Germline CDR1 reads SEHNR; CDR2 reads FQNEAQ (reference sequence). The CDR3 contains 12 residues.

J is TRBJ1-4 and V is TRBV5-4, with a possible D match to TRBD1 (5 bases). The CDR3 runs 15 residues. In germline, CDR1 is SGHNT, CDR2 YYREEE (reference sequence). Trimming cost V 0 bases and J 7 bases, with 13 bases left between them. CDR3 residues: CASSLEAGRVEKLFF. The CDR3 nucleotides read TGTGCCAGCAGCTTGGAGGCAGGGAGGGTTGAAAAACTGTTTTTT.

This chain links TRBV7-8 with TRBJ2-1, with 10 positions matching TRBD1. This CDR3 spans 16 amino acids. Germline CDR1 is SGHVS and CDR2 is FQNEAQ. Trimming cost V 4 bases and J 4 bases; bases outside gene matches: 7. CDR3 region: CASSSRDRGRYNEQFF. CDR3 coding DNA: TGTGCCAGCAGCTCACGGGACAGGGGTAGGTACAATGAGCAGTTCTTC. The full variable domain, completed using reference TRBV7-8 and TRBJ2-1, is GAGVSQSPRYKVAKRGQDVALRCDPISGHVSLFWYQQALGQGPEFLTYFQNEAQLDKSGLPSDRFFAERPEGSVSTLKIQRTQQEDSAVYLCASSSRDRGRYNEQFFGPGTRLTVL.

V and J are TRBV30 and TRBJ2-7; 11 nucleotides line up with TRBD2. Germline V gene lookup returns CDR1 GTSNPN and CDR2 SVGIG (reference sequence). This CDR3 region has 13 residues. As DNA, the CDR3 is TGTGCTTACACTAGCGGGGGTTCCTACGAGCAGTACTTC. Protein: CAYTSGGSYEQYF.

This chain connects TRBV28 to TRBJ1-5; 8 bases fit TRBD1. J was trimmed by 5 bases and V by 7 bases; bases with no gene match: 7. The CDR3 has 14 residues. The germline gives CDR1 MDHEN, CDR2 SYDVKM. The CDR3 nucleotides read TGTGCCAGCACGAGACAGGGGAATTATCAGCCCCAGCATTTT. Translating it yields CASTRQGNYQPQHF.

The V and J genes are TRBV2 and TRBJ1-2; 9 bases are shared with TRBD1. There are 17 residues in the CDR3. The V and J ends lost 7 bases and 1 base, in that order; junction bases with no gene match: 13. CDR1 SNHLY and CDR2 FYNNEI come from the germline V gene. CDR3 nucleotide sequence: TGTGCCAGCAATGAGCCGGGACAGGGAAATTTTAACTATGGCTACACCTTC. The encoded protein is CASNEPGQGNFNYGYTF.

The CDR3 bases are TGTGCCAGCAGTTACCGGGGACTGGACTACGAGCAGTACTTC. This translates into CASSYRGLDYEQYF. The rearrangement joins TRBV6-2 or TRBV6-3 to TRBJ2-7, with D possibly TRBD2 on 6 matching bases. This CDR3 region has 14 residues. Germline CDR1 reads MNHEY; CDR2 reads SVGEGT. Deletions cut 2 bases from V and 3 bases from J, with 11 bases between.

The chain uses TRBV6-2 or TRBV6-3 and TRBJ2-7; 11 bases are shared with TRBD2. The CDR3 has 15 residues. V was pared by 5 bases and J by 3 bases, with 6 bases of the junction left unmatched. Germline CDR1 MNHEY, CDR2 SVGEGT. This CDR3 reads CASSTRLAGSYEQYF. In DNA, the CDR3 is TGTGCCAGCAGTACGAGACTAGCGGGGAGCTACGAGCAGTACTTC.

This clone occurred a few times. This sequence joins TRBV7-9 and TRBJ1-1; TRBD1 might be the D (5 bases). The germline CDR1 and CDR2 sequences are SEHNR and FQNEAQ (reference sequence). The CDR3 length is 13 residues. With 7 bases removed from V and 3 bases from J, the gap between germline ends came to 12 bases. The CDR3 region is CASTGLGDTEAFF. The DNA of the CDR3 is TGTGCCAGCACGGGATTAGGGGACACTGAAGCTTTCTTT.

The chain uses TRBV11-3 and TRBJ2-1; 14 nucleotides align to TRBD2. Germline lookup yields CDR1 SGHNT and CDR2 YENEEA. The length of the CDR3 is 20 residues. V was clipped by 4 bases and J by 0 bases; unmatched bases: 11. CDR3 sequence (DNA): TGTGCCAGCAGCTGGCGACTAGCGGGAGGGCCGATGCTCTCCTACAATGAGCAGTTCTTC. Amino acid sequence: CASSWRLAGGPMLSYNEQFF.

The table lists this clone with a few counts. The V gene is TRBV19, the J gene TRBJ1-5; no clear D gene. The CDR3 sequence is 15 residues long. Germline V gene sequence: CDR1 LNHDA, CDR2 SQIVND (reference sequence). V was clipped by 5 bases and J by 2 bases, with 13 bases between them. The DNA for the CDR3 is TGTGCCAGTAGTGTCGAGGGTAGGGGCAATCAGCCCCAGCATTTT. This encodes CASSVEGRGNQPQHF.

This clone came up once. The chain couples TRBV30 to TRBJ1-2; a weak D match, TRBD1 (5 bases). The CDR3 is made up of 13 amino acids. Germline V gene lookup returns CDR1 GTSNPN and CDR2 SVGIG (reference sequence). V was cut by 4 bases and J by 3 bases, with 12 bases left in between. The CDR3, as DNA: TGTGCCTGGAATAACAGGAGAGACTATGGCTACACCTTC. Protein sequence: CAWNNRRDYGYTF. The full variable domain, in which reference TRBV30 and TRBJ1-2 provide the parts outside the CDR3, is SQTIHQWPATLVQPVGSPLSLECTVEGTSNPNLYWYRQAAGRGLQLLFYSVGIGQISSEVPQNLSASRPQDRQFILSSKKLLLSDSGFYLCAWNNRRDYGYTFGSGTRLTVV.

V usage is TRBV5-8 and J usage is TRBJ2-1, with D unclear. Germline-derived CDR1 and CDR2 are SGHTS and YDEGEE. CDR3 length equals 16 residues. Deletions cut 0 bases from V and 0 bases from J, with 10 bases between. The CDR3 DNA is TGTGCCAGCAGCTTGGGGCGGCTAAGCTCCTACAATGAGCAGTTCTTC. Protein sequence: CASSLGRLSSYNEQFF.

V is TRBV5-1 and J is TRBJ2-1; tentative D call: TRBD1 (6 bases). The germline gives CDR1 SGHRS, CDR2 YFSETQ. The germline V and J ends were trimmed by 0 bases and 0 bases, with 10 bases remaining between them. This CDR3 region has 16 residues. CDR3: CASSLGGGGSYNEQFF. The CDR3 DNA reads TGCGCCAGCAGCTTGGGTGGGGGCGGCTCCTACAATGAGCAGTTCTTC.

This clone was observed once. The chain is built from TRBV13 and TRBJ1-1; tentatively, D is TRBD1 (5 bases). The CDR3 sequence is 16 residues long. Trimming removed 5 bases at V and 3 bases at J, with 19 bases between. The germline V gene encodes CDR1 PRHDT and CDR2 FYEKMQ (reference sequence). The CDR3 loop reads CASSPPGRGADTEAFF. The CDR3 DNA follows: TGTGCCAGCAGCCCCCCCGGGAGGGGCGCGGACACTGAAGCTTTCTTT.

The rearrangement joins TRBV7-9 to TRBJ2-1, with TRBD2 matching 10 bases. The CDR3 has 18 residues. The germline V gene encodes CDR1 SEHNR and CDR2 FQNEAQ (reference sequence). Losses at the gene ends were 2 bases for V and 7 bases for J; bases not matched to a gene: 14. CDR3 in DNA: TGTGCCAGCAGCTTACCCCCTAGACTAGCGGGTAGTATTAATGAGCAGTTCTTC. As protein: CASSLPPRLAGSINEQFF.

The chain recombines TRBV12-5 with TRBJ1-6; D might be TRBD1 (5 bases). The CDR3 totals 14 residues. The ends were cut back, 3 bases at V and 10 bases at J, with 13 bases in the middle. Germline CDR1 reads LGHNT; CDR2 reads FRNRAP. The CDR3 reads CASGFVQGVSPLHF. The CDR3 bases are TGTGCTAGTGGTTTCGTTCAGGGCGTATCACCCCTCCACTTT.

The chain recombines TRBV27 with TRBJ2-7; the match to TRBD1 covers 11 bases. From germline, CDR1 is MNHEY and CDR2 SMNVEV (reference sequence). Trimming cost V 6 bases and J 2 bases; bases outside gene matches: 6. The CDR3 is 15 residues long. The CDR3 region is CASSGDRGGTYEQYF. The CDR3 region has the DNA TGTGCCAGCAGCGGGGACAGGGGGGGAACCTACGAGCAGTACTTC.

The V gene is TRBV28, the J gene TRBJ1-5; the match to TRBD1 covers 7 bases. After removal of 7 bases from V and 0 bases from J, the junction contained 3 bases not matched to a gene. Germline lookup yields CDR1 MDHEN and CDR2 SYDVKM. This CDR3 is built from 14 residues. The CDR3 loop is CASNRGDSNQPQHF. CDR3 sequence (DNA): TGTGCCAGCAACAGGGGTGATAGCAATCAGCCCCAGCATTTT.

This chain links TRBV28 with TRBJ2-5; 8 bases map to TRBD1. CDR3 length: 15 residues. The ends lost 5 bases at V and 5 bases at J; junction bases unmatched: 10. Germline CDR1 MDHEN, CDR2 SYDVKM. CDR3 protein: CASSLTDRGWETQYF. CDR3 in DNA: TGTGCCAGCAGTCTTACAGACAGGGGTTGGGAGACCCAGTACTTC. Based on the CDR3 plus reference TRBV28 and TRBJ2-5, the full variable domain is DVKVTQSSRYLVKRTGEKVFLECVQDMDHENMFWYRQDPGLGLRLIYFSYDVKMKEKGDIPEGYSVSREKKERFSLILESASTNQTSMYLCASSLTDRGWETQYFGPGTRLLVL.

The CDR3 DNA sequence: TGTGCCAGCAGCGCCCGGGACAGAATTAATTCACCCCTCCACTTT. Encoded protein: CASSARDRINSPLHF. The chain joins TRBV9 to TRBJ1-6; 7 bases align to TRBD1. The CDR3 contains 15 residues. Trimming cost V 3 bases and J 6 bases; bases outside gene matches: 6. Germline V gene lookup returns CDR1 SGDLS and CDR2 YYNGEE.

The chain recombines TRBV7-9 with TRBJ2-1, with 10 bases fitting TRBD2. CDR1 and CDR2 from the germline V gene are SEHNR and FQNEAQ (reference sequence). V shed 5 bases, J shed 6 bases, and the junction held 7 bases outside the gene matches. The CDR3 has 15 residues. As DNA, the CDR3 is TGTGCCAGCAGCCCCGGGACTAGCGACATCAATGAGCAGTTCTTC. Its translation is CASSPGTSDINEQFF.

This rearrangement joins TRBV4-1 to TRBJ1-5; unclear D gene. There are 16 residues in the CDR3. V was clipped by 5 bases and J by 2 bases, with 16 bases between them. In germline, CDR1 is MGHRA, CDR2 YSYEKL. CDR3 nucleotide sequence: TGCGCCAGCAGCAGACGTCAAGAGGGTGGCAATCAGCCCCAGCATTTT. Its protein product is CASSRRQEGGNQPQHF.

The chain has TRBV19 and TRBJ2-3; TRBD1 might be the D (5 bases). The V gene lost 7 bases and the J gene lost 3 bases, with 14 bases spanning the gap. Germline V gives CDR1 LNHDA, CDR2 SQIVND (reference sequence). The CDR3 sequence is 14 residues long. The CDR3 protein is CASNNRGRTDTQYF. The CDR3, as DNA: TGTGCCAGTAATAATAGGGGAAGGACAGATACGCAGTATTTT.

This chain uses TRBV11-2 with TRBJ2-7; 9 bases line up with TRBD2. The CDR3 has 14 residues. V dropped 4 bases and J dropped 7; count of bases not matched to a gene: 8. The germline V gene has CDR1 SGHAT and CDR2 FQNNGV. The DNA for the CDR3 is TGTGCCAGCAGCTCAATAGCGGGAGACGGAGAGCAGTACTTC. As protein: CASSSIAGDGEQYF.

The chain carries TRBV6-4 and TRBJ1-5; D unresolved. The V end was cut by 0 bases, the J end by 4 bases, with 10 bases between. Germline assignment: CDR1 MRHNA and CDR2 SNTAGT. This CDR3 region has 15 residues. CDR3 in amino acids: CASSDSAGDNQPQHF. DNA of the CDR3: TGTGCCAGCAGTGACTCGGCAGGTGATAATCAGCCCCAGCATTTT.

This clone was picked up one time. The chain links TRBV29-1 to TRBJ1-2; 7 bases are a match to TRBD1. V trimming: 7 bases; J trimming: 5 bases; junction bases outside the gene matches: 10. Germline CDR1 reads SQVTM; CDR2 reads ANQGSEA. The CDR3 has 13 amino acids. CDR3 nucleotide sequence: TGCAGCGCAGGTCTAGGGGGCTCTTATGGCTACACCTTC. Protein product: CSAGLGGSYGYTF.

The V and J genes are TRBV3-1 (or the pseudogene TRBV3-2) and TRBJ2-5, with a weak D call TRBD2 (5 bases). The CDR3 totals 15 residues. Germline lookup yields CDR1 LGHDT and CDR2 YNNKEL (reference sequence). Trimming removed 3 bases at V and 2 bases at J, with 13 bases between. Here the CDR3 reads CASSHLAGQQETQYF. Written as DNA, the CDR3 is TGTGCCAGCAGCCATTTGGCGGGCCAGCAAGAGACCCAGTACTTC.